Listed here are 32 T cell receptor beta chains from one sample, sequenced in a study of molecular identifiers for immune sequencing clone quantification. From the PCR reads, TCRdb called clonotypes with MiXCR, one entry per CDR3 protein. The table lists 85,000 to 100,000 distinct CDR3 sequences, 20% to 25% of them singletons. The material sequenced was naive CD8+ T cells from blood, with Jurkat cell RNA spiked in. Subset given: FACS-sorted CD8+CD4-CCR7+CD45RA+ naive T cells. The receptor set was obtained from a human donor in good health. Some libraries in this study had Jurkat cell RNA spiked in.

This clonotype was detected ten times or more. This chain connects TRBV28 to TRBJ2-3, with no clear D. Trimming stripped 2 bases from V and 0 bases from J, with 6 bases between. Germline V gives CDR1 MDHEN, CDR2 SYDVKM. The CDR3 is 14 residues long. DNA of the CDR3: TGTGCCAGCAGTTTAATGCAGAGCACAGATACGCAGTATTTT. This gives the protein CASSLMQSTDTQYF.

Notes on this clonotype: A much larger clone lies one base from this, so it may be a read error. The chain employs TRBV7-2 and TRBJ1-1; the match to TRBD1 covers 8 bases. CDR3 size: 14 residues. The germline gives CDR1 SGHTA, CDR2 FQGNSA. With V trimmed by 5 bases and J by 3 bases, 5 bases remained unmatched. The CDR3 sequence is CASSISGGYTEAFF. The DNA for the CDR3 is TGTGCCAGCAGCATATCAGGGGGCTACACTGAAGCTTTCTTT.

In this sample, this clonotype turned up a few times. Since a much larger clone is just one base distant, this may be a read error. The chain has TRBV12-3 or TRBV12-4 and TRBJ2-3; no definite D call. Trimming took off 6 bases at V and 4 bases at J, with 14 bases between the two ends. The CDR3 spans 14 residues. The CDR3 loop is CASRSSAGADTQYF. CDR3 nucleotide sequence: TGTGCCAGCAGGAGCTCTGCTGGCGCAGATACGCAGTATTTT.

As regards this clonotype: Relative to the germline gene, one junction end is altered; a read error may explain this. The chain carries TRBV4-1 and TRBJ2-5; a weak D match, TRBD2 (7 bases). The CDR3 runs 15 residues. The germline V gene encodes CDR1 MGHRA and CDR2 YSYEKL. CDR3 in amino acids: CASSQDRGGRMAQHF. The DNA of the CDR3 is TGCGCCAGCAGCCAAGATAGGGGGGGGAGGATGGCCCAGCACTTC.

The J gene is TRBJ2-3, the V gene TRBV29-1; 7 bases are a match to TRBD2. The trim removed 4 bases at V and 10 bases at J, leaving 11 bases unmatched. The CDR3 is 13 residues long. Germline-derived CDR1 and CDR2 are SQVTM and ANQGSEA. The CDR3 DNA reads TGCAGCGTTGTCCTGGCGGGAGCCGGTGCGCAGTATTTT. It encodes CSVVLAGAGAQYF.

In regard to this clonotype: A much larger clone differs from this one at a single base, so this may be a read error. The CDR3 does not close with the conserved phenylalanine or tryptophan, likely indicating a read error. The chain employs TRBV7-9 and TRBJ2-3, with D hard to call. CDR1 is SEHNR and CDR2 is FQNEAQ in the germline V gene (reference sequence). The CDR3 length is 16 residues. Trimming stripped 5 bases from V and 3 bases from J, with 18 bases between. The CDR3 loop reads CASSPPTGEPTDTQYS. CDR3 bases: TGTGCCAGCAGCCCTCCCACGGGCGAGCCAACAGATACGCAGTATTCT.

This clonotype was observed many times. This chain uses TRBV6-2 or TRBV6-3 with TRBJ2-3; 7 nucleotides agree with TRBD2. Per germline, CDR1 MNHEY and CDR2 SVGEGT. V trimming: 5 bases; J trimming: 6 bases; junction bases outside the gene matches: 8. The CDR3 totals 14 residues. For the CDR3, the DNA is TGTGCCAGCAGTAAAGCGGGACCGTCGGATACGCAGTATTTT. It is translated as CASSKAGPSDTQYF.

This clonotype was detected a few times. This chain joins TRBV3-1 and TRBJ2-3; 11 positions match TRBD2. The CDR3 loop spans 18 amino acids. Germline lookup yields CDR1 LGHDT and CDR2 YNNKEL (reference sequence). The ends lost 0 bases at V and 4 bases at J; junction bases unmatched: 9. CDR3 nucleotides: TGTGCCAGCAGCCAAGATCTAACTAGCGGGAGACGTTCAGATACGCAGTATTTT. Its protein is CASSQDLTSGRRSDTQYF.

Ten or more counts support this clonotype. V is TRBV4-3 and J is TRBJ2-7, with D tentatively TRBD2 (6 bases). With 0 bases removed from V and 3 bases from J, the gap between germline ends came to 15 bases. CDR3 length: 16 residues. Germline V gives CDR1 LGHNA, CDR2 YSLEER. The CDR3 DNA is TGCGCCAGCAGCCAAGAGTGGGACTCGGGCTACTACGAGCAGTACTTC. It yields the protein CASSQEWDSGYYEQYF.

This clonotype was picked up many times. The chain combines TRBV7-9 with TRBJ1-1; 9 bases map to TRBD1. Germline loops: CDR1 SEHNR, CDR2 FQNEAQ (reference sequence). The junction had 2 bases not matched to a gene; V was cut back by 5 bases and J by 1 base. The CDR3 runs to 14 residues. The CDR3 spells CASSEGQGNTEAFF. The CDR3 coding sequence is TGTGCCAGCAGCGAGGGACAGGGGAACACTGAAGCTTTCTTT.

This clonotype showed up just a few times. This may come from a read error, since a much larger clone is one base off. This chain's CDR3 is CSASVYRGTGAFF. The CDR3 region has the DNA TGCAGTGCTAGCGTCTACAGAGGCACTGGAGCTTTCTTT. The genes are TRBV20-1 and TRBJ1-1; no clear D gene. The CDR3 has 13 residues. CDR1 is DFQATT and CDR2 is SNEGSKA in the germline V gene (reference sequence).

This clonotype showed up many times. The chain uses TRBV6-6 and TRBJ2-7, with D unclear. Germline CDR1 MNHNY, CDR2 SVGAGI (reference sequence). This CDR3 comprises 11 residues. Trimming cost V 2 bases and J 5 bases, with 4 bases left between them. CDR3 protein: CASSYVDEQYF. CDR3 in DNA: TGTGCCAGCAGTTACGTAGACGAGCAGTACTTC.

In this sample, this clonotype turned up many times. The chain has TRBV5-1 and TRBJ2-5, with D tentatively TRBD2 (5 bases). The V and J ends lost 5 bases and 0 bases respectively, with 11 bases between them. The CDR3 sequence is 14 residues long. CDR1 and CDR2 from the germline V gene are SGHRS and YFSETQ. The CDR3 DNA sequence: TGCGCCAGCAGGCAGGACTCGTACCAAGAGACCCAGTACTTC. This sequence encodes CASRQDSYQETQYF.

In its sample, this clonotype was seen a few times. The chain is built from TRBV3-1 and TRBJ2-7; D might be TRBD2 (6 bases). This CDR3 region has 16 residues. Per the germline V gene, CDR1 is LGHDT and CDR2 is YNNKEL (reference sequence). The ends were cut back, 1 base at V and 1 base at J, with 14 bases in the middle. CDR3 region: CASSQAPGEGSYEQYF. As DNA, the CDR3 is TGTGCCAGCAGCCAAGCCCCGGGAGAAGGATCCTACGAGCAGTACTTC.

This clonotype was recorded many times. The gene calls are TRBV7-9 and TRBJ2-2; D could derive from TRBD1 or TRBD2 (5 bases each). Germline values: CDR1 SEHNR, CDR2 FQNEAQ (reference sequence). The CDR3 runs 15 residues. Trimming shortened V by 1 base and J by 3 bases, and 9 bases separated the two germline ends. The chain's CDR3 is CASSLEVGDTGELFF. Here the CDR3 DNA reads TGTGCCAGCAGCTTAGAAGTGGGGGACACCGGGGAGCTGTTTTTT.

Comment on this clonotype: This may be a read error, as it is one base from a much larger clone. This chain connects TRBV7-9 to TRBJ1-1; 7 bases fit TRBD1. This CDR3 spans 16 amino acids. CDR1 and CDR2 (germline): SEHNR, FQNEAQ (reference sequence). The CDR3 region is CASSRPGQHMNAEAFF. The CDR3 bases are TGTGCCAGCAGCCGACCGGGACAGCACATGAACGCTGAAGCTTTCTTT.

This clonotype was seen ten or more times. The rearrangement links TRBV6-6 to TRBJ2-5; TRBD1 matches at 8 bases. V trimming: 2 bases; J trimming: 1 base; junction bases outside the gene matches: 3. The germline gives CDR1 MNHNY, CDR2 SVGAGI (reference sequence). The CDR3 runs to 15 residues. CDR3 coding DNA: TGTGCCAGCAGTTACCCAACAGGGGGCCAAGAGACCCAGTACTTC. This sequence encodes CASSYPTGGQETQYF.

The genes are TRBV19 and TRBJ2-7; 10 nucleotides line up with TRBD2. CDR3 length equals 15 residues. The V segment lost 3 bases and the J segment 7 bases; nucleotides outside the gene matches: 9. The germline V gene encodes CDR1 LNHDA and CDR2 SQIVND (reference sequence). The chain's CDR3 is CASSISAGGPGEQYF. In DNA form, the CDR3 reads TGTGCCAGTAGTATTTCAGCGGGAGGGCCGGGGGAGCAGTACTTC.

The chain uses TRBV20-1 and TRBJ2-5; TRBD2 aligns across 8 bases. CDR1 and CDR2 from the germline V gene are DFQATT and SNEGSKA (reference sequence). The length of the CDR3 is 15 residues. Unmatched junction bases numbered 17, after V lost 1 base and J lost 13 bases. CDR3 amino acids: CSARALGLGKAPPYF. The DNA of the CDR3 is TGCAGTGCTAGAGCCCTGGGACTAGGGAAAGCGCCCCCGTACTTC.

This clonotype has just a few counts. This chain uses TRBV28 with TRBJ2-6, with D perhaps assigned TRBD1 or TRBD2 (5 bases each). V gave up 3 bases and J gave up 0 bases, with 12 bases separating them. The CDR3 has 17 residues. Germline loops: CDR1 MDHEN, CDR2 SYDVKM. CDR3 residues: CASSFRGVNSGANVLTF. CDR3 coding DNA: TGTGCCAGCAGTTTTAGGGGAGTAAACTCTGGGGCCAACGTCCTGACTTTC.

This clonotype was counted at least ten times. Written as DNA, the CDR3 is TGCAGCGTTGAAGGAGCGGCGGCGCCAGGCCAAGAGACCCAGTACTTC. Residues: CSVEGAAAPGQETQYF. The chain uses TRBV29-1 and TRBJ2-5, with D perhaps TRBD2 (5 bases). The V end was cut by 1 base, the J end by 1 base, with 16 bases between. CDR3 length: 16 residues. Per the germline V gene, CDR1 is SQVTM and CDR2 is ANQGSEA.

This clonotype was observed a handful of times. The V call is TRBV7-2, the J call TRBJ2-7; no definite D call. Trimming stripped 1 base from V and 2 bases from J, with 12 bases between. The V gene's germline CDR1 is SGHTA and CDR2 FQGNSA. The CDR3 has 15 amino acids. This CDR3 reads CASSLGVQSPYEQYF. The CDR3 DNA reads TGTGCCAGCAGCTTAGGTGTACAATCCCCCTACGAGCAGTACTTC.

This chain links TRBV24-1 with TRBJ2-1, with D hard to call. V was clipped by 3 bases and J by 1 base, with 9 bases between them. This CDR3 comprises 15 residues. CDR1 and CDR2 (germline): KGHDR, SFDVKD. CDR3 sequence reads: CATSDTRSSYNEQFF. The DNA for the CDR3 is TGTGCCACCAGTGATACGAGAAGTTCCTACAATGAGCAGTTCTTC.

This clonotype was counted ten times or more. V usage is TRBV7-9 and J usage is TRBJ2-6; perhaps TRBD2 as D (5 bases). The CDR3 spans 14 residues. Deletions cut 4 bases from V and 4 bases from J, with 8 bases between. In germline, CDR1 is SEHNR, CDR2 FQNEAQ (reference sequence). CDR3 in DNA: TGTGCCAGCAGCTGGGGAGACGGGGCCAACGTCCTGACTTTC. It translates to CASSWGDGANVLTF.

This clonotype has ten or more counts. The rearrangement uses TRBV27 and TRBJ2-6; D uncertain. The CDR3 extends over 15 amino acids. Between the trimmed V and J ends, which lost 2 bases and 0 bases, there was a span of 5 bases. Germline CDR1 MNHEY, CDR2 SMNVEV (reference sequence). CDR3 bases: TGTGCCAGCAGTTTAGTGAGCTCTGGGGCCAACGTCCTGACTTTC. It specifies CASSLVSSGANVLTF.

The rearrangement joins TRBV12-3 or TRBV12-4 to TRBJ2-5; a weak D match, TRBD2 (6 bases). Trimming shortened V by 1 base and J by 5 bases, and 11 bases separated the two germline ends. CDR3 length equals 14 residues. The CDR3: CASSLVTSRETQYF. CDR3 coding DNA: TGTGCCAGCAGTTTAGTTACTAGCAGGGAGACCCAGTACTTC.

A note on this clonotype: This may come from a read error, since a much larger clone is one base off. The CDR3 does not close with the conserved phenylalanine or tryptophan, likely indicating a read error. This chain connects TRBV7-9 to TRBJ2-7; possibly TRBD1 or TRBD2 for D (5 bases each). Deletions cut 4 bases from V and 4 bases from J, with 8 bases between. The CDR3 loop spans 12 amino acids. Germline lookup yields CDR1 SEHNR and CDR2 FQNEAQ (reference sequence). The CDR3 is CASSSGRYEQYL. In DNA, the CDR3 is TGTGCCAGCAGCTCGGGACGGTACGAGCAGTACCTC.

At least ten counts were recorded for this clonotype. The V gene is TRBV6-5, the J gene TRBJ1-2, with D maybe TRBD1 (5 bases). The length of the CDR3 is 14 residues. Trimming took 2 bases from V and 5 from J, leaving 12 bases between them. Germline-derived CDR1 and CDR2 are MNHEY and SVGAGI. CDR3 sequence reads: CASSYGLGEYGYTF. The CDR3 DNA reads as TGTGCCAGCAGTTACGGGCTGGGGGAATATGGCTACACCTTC.

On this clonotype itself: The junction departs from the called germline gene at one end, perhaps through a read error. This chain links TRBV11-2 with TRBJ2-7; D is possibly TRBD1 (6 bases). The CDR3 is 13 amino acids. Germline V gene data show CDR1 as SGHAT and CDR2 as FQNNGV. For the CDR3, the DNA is TGTGCCGGCAGCACCGGGACACCCTACGAGCAGTACTTC. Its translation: CAGSTGTPYEQYF.

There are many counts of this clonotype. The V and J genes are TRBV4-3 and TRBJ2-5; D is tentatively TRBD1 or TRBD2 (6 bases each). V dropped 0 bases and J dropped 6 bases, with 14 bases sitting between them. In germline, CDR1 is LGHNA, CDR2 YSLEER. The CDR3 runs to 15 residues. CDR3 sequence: CASSQDRSGAQTQYF. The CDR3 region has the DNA TGCGCCAGCAGCCAAGATCGGTCGGGGGCACAGACCCAGTACTTC.

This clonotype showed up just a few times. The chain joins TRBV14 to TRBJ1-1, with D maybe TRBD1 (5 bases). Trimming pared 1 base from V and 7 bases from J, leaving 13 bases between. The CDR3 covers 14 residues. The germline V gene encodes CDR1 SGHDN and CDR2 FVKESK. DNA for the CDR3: TGTGCCAGCAGCCAAGCTGACGTGGGGGGTGAAGCTTTCTTT. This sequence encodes CASSQADVGGEAFF.

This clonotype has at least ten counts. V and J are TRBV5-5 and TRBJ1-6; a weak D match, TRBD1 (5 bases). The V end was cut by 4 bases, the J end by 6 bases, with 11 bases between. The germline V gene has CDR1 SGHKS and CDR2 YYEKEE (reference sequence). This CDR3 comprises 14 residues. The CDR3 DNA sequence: TGTGCCAGCAGCCAGATTGGGGGTAATTCACCCCTCCACTTT. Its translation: CASSQIGGNSPLHF.